Shown below are 12 T cell receptor beta chains from a single sample sequenced in a study of Graves' ophthalmopathy and Graves' hyperthyroidism. Using RNA transcripts, the TCR beta CDR3 regions were amplified. First-round RT-PCR with HTBI primers preceded a second-round multiplex PCR. MiXCR, applied by TCRdb to the multiplex PCR reads, yields one record per CDR3 protein. In the table there are around 600,000 distinct CDR3 sequences, approximately 39% of which are singletons. Specimen: peripheral blood. The receptors here all came from an adult man with Graves' ophthalmopathy.

The rearrangement joins TRBV7-2 to TRBJ1-4, with D possibly being TRBD1 (5 bases). The V gene's germline CDR1 is SGHTA and CDR2 FQGNSA. CDR3 length: 18 residues. V lost 5 bases to trimming and J lost 5 bases, with 24 bases between them. DNA of the CDR3: TGTGCCAGCAGCCCGTACTACTCTGGGGCCAGTCAGAATGAAAAACTGTTTTTT. It yields the protein CASSPYYSGASQNEKLFF.

The chain employs TRBV10-3 and TRBJ1-4, with D unclear. The V and J ends lost 4 bases and 8 bases respectively, with 5 bases between them. CDR1 ENHRY and CDR2 SYGVKD come from the germline V gene. CDR3 length: 11 residues. The CDR3 DNA is TGTGCCATCAGTGCGGGGGAAAAACTGTTTTTT. This encodes CAISAGEKLFF.

V and J are TRBV6-5 and TRBJ1-1; the match to TRBD1 covers 8 bases. J gave up 4 bases and V 7 bases, and 8 bases lay outside the gene matches. The CDR3 extends over 14 amino acids. Germline V gene sequence: CDR1 MNHEY, CDR2 SVGAGI. CDR3 region: CASNPDRVGTEAFF. The DNA of the CDR3 is TGTGCCAGCAACCCGGACAGGGTAGGCACTGAAGCTTTCTTT.

The V call is TRBV20-1, the J call TRBJ2-7, with a possible D match to TRBD2 (6 bases). This CDR3 spans 13 amino acids. Germline V gene data show CDR1 as DFQATT and CDR2 as SNEGSKA (reference sequence). Trimming removed 5 bases at V and 4 bases at J, with 15 bases between. In nucleotides, the CDR3 is TGCAGTGCTCGCGGTTGGGGGGAGTACGAGCAGTACTTC. Protein product: CSARGWGEYEQYF.

This chain connects TRBV7-9 to TRBJ2-7; D is undetermined. In germline, CDR1 is SEHNR, CDR2 FQNEAQ (reference sequence). CDR3 size: 12 residues. Trimming cost V 5 bases and J 3 bases, with 8 bases left between them. In nucleotides, the CDR3 is TGTGCCAGCAGCCGGTTTATCTACGAGCAGTACTTC. It yields the protein CASSRFIYEQYF.

This clonotype was seen many times. The V gene is TRBV12-3 or TRBV12-4, the J gene TRBJ1-1; a possible D gene is TRBD1 (5 bases). The V gene lost 3 bases and the J gene lost 0 bases, with 8 bases spanning the gap. The length of the CDR3 is 14 residues. The CDR3 coding sequence is TGTGCCAGCAGTTTTAAGGGGATGAACACTGAAGCTTTCTTT. It yields the protein CASSFKGMNTEAFF.

There are many counts of this clonotype. V gene TRBV12-3 or TRBV12-4 combines with J gene TRBJ1-1, with a tentative D call TRBD1 (6 bases). The CDR3 is made up of 13 amino acids. V lost 6 bases and J 0 bases, leaving 8 bases between the germline ends. The CDR3: CASRTGLNTEAFF. CDR3 sequence (DNA): TGTGCCAGCAGGACAGGTTTGAACACTGAAGCTTTCTTT.

This chain uses TRBV20-1 with TRBJ2-7; D possibly matches TRBD1 or TRBD2 (5 bases each). Trimming stripped 0 bases from V and 4 bases from J, with 13 bases between. Germline lookup yields CDR1 DFQATT and CDR2 SNEGSKA (reference sequence). The CDR3 extends over 14 amino acids. The CDR3 is CSAREKGSGYEQYF. The CDR3 DNA reads as TGCAGTGCTAGAGAGAAGGGGTCGGGATACGAGCAGTACTTC.

There are many counts of this clonotype. The chain employs TRBV2 and TRBJ1-5, with D unclear. The CDR3 is made up of 13 amino acids. The germline V gene has CDR1 SNHLY and CDR2 FYNNEI. The V and J ends lost 2 bases and 8 bases respectively, with 10 bases between them. CDR3 DNA sequence: TGTGCCAGCAGTGAACCGGGAGTGAAGCCCCAGCATTTT. Its translation: CASSEPGVKPQHF.

In regard to this clonotype: A junction boundary mismatches the germline segment, possibly from a read error. The chain combines TRBV7-2 with TRBJ1-2; D not certain. The CDR3 is made up of 18 amino acids. Germline assignment: CDR1 SGHTA and CDR2 FQGNSA. In DNA form, the CDR3 reads TGTGCCAGCAGCCATTATTCCTCAACGGACCCTAAGAACTATGGCCACACCTTC. Translating gives CASSHYSSTDPKNYGHTF.

This clonotype was recorded a few times. The CDR3: CASTGTGWDEQYF. The CDR3, as DNA: TGTGCCAGCACCGGGACAGGGTGGGACGAGCAGTACTTC. The genes are TRBV27 and TRBJ2-7; 9 nucleotides agree with TRBD1. The CDR3 loop spans 13 amino acids. V was clipped by 7 bases and J by 5 bases; unmatched bases: 6. Germline V lookup: CDR1 MNHEY, CDR2 SMNVEV (reference sequence).

The chain links TRBV10-3 to TRBJ2-3; 8 bases line up with TRBD2. The V gene's germline CDR1 is ENHRY and CDR2 SYGVKD. J was trimmed by 2 bases and V by 3 bases; bases with no gene match: 4. The CDR3 sequence is 15 residues long. The CDR3 loop is CAISEELAVTDTQYF. CDR3 nucleotides: TGTGCCATCAGTGAAGAACTAGCGGTCACAGATACGCAGTATTTT.